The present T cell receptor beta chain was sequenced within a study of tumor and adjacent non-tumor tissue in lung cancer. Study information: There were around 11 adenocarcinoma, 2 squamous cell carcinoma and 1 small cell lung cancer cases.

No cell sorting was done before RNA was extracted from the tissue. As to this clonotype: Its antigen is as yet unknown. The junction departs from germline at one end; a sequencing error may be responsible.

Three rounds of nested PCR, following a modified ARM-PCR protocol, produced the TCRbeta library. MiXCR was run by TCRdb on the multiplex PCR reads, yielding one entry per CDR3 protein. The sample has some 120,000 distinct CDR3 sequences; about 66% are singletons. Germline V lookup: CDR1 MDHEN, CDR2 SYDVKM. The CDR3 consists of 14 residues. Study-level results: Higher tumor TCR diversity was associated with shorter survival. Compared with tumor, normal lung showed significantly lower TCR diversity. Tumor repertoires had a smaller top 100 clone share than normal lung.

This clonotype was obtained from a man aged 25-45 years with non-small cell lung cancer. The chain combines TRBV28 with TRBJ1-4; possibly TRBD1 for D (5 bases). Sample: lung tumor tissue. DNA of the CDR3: TGTGCCGGCAGTTCCATGGGGGGTAATGAAAAACTGTTTTTC. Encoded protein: CAGSSMGGNEKLFF.